There are a few counts of the clone carrying this T cell receptor (delta chain). Its antigen is currently unknown. This entry belongs to a study of Vδ1+ human thymocytes. General study points: In the thymus, TRG and TRD repertoires looked highly polyclonal with Gaussian CDR3 lengths.

Extracted RNA was reverse transcribed into cDNA. The CDR3 regions were amplified by multiplex PCR from V-gene primers to a constant-region primer. TCRdb re-called the multiplex PCR reads through CATT. This sample yields just under 55,000 delta-chain clones, of which 15% are seen a single time; under 0.55% belongs to the top ten. CDR1 TSWWSYY and CDR2 QGS come from the germline V gene. This CDR3 has 19 residues. Trimming took off 1 base at V and 1 base at J, with 22 bases between the two ends. Source material: Vdelta1+ gamma-delta thymocytes from the thymus. As to subset: FACS-sorted CD3+ TCRalphabeta- TCRVdelta1+ TCRVdelta2- thymocytes. The receptor was isolated from a boy younger than two who had congenital heart surgery. The rearrangement uses TRDV1 and TRDJ1; D possibly corresponds to TRDD2 (5 bases). CDR3 sequence reads: CALGEPPRAFGACTDKLIF. CDR3 nucleotide sequence: TGTGCTCTTGGGGAACCGCCACGGGCCTTCGGGGCGTGCACCGATAAACTCATCTTT.